Sequencing of this T cell receptor (beta chain) was carried out in a study of cytotoxic CD8 clonotypes in ibrutinib-treated CLL. Study summary: Response material was collected after a median about 12 months of treatment, range 6 to 36.

Study-wide points: The study found clonality rose at ibrutinib response, then fell toward baseline at progression. Against age-matched healthy donors, baseline clonality ran higher and tracked circulating CD8+ T-cell counts.

Assay: immunoSEQ multiplex PCR; the TCRdb copy retains only in-frame clones and omits some. The sample has 200,000 or so clones, roughly three quarters seen once; the top ten hold around 10%. As to this clone: Its antigen remains unknown. The sample holds other DNA sequences that translate to the same CDR3.

This CDR3 has 15 amino acids. Germline V gene lookup returns CDR1 MNHEY and CDR2 SMNVEV (reference sequence). J gave up 5 bases and V 1 base, and 4 bases lay outside the gene matches. This clonotype was obtained from a human donor with chronic lymphocytic leukemia. This chain joins TRBV27 and TRBJ2-2, with TRBD1 matching over 7 bases. The source material was PBMCs, sampled after 12 months of ibrutinib treatment. The CDR3 loop is CASSLYDRVTGELFF. The CDR3 DNA reads as TGTGCCAGCAGTTTATATGACAGGGTGACCGGGGAGCTGTTTTTT.